This is a list of T cell receptor beta chains from one sample in a study of Ad26.COV2.S vaccination and SARS-CoV-2 variants. The repertoire was sequenced with immunoSEQ multiplex PCR; TCRdb's copy has only in-frame clones and lacks some. The table records roughly 380,000 clones, around 83% of them present only once. Here the sequenced sample was peripheral blood, taken in a trial of Ad26.COV2.S vaccine versus placebo. These receptors originate from a person aged 18-60 years who received the Ad26.COV2.S COVID-19 vaccine or a placebo. The CDR3 runs from the conserved cysteine through the conserved F or W. A D gene is named only where the DNA matches it firmly. Where a row states a size, it is once, few, many or the class of an expanded clone; other rows omit it.

CDR3	DNA	size	J	V	D
CASTRDGTSTGELFF	TGTGCCAGCACCCGGGACGGGACTAGCACCGGGGAGCTGTTTTTT	few	TRBJ2-2	TRBV6-4	TRBD2
CASRPRGGSVSQYF	TGTGCCAGCAGACCTCGCGGGGGTTCGGTGTCCCAGTACTTC	NA	TRBJ2-5	TRBV13	TRBD2
CASTKRDSRTGELFF	TGTGCCAGTACTAAACGGGACAGCAGGACCGGGGAGCTGTTTTTT	NA	TRBJ2-2	TRBV19	TRBD1
CASSTNTLTSYGYTF	TGTGCCAGCAGCACCAACACCCTTACCTCCTATGGCTACACCTTC	NA	TRBJ1-2	TRBV7-8	NA
CASSLVRTGPYEQYF	TGTGCCAGCAGCTTAGTCCGGACAGGACCCTACGAGCAGTACTTC	NA	TRBJ2-7	TRBV7-9	TRBD1
CASSPPGTGDEKLFF	TGTGCCAGCAGTCCCCCTGGGACAGGGGATGAAAAACTGTTTTTT	NA	TRBJ1-4	TRBV28	TRBD1
CASSPAREAYGYTF	TGTGCCAGCAGCCCCGCCCGTGAAGCCTATGGCTACACCTTC	few	TRBJ1-2	TRBV9	NA
CASSLTRGSTDTQYF	TGTGCCAGCAGCTTGACTAGGGGGAGCACAGATACGCAGTATTTT	once	TRBJ2-3	TRBV5-4	NA
CATKRENTGELFF	TGTGCCACCAAGCGGGAGAACACCGGGGAGCTGTTTTTT	NA	TRBJ2-2	TRBV2	TRBD2
CASSPPIKPDRTDWHEQYF	TGTGCCAGCTCACCACCGATCAAACCGGATCGAACGGATTGGCACGAGCAGTACTTC	NA	TRBJ2-7	TRBV18	NA
CASSLARETDTQYF	TGTGCCAGCAGCCTTGCGCGGGAGACCGATACGCAGTATTTT	NA	TRBJ2-3	TRBV2	TRBD2
CAPGASNRDTQYF	TGTGCCCCCGGGGCTAGCAACCGAGATACGCAGTATTTT	NA	TRBJ2-3	TRBV24-1	NA
CSASGGGYTGELFF	TGCAGTGCTAGTGGCGGGGGTTACACCGGGGAGCTGTTTTTT	once	TRBJ2-2	TRBV20-1	TRBD2
CSVVKTGGDYTF	TGCAGCGTTGTTAAAACAGGAGGAGACTACACCTTC	NA	TRBJ1-2	TRBV29-1	NA
CASSLAGGGQYF	TGCGCCAGCAGCTTGGCGGGGGGTGGGCAGTATTTT	NA	TRBJ2-3	TRBV5-1	TRBD2
CASSLGTSGGAETQYF	TGCGCCAGCAGCCTCGGGACTAGCGGGGGGGCAGAGACCCAGTACTTC	few	TRBJ2-5	TRBV4-3	TRBD2
CASSRTGARTQYF	TGTGCCAGCAGTAGGACAGGGGCACGGACCCAGTACTTC	NA	TRBJ2-5	TRBV28	TRBD1
CATSRDSSVPPLHF	TGTGCCACCAGCAGAGACTCCTCCGTGCCACCCCTCCACTTT	NA	TRBJ1-6	TRBV15	NA
CASSARVSNTGELFF	TGCGCCAGCAGCGCCAGGGTCTCGAACACCGGGGAGCTGTTTTTT	NA	TRBJ2-2	TRBV5-1	NA
CASSQDPGFDQPQHF	TGTGCCAGCAGCCAAGATCCCGGGTTTGATCAGCCCCAGCATTTT	NA	TRBJ1-5	TRBV3-1/TRBV3-2	NA
CASSLASSGGESSEQYF	TGTGCCAGCAGTTTAGCGTCTTCCGGGGGCGAATCCTCCGAGCAGTACTTC	NA	TRBJ2-7	TRBV28	NA
CASSQGLTGFGDEQYF	TGCGCCAGCAGCCAAGGTCTAACAGGGTTCGGGGACGAGCAGTACTTC	NA	TRBJ2-7	TRBV4-3	NA
CASSQVRGRSFFEQYF	TGTGCCAGCAGCCAAGTTAGGGGACGGAGCTTTTTTGAGCAGTACTTC	NA	TRBJ2-7	TRBV3-1/TRBV3-2	NA
CASSLDGGYEQYF	TGTGCCAGCAGCTTAGATGGGGGCTACGAGCAGTACTTC	NA	TRBJ2-7	TRBV11-3	NA
CASSPRGSGGRVLNEQFF	TGTGCCAGCAGCCCCCGAGGTAGCGGAGGGAGGGTATTGAATGAGCAGTTCTTC	NA	TRBJ2-1	TRBV11-2	TRBD2
CASRAPGGQYF	TGCGCCAGCAGGGCCCCGGGCGGGCAGTACTTC	few	TRBJ2-7	TRBV10-1	NA
CASSSGTGLLVSYEQYF	TGTGCCAGCAGCTCCGGGACAGGGCTTTTAGTTTCCTACGAGCAGTACTTC	NA	TRBJ2-7	TRBV7-9	TRBD1
CASSLRGVNYGYTF	TGTGCCAGCAGCTTGCGAGGAGTTAACTATGGCTACACCTTC	NA	TRBJ1-2	TRBV5-6	NA
CASSFQTGTGSYYEQYF	TGTGCCAGCAGCTTCCAAACCGGGACAGGTTCGTACTACGAGCAGTACTTC	NA	TRBJ2-7	TRBV13	TRBD1
CASNLGVSSYEQYF	TGTGCCAGCAACCTAGGGGTGAGCTCCTACGAGCAGTACTTC	few	TRBJ2-7	TRBV11-2	NA
CASSGGQGPGDYEQYF	TGTGCCAGTAGTGGAGGACAGGGGCCCGGAGACTACGAGCAGTACTTC	NA	TRBJ2-7	TRBV19	TRBD1
CASSGALSGNTIYF	TGTGCCAGCAGTGGGGCCTTGTCTGGAAACACCATATATTTT	NA	TRBJ1-3	TRBV28	NA
CASSPLTGWGTEAFF	TGTGCCAGCAGTCCCTTGACAGGGTGGGGCACTGAAGCTTTCTTT	NA	TRBJ1-1	TRBV27	TRBD1
CSGSTSGGAGETQYF	TGCAGCGGTTCAACTAGCGGGGGGGCCGGAGAGACCCAGTACTTC	few	TRBJ2-5	TRBV29-1	TRBD2
CASTHSGTYNEQFF	TGTGCCAGCACCCACAGCGGCACCTACAATGAGCAGTTCTTC	NA	TRBJ2-1	TRBV5-5	NA
CASSPRSAGRDTDTQYF	TGTGCCAGCAGCCCGAGGTCGGCAGGTCGGGACACAGATACGCAGTATTTT	NA	TRBJ2-3	TRBV3-1/TRBV3-2	NA
CASSDGNSGGFPTDTQYF	TGCGCCAGCAGTGACGGGAATAGCGGGGGCTTCCCCACAGATACGCAGTATTTT	NA	TRBJ2-3	TRBV10-1	TRBD2
CSVRTVYEQYF	TGCAGTGTCAGAACCGTCTACGAGCAGTACTTC	NA	TRBJ2-7	TRBV20-1	NA
CASSLTYDTEAFF	TGTGCCAGCTCACTCACCTATGACACTGAAGCTTTCTTT	NA	TRBJ1-1	TRBV18	NA
CASRGQGGQPQHF	TGTGCCAGCAGGGGACAGGGGGGACAGCCCCAGCATTTT	NA	TRBJ1-5	TRBV6-5	TRBD1